These 4 T cell receptor beta chains originate from one sample sequenced in a study of read filtering for tumor transcriptome and immune sequencing. Molecular barcoded adaptors covering alpha/delta and beta/gamma chains were used on roughly 400 ng RNA. TCRdb used MiXCR to reprocess the reads, holding one entry per CDR3 protein. The repertoire consists of about 57,000 distinct CDR3 sequences, with about 20% occurring once and the leading ten covering 17%. The specimen sequenced was a population of CD138-negative cells sorted from bone marrow. The receptors shown here come from a donor aged 40 or over with multiple myeloma.

This clonotype was observed at least ten times. The chain couples TRBV5-4 to TRBJ1-5; D call uncertain. The V gene lost 6 bases and the J gene lost 0 bases, with 22 bases spanning the gap. Germline V gene lookup returns CDR1 SGHNT and CDR2 YYREEE (reference sequence). This CDR3 spans 18 amino acids. The CDR3 region is CASTSLHNAGYSNQPQHF. CDR3 coding DNA: TGTGCCAGCACCTCGCTACATAACGCGGGGTATAGCAATCAGCCCCAGCATTTT.

This rearrangement joins TRBV7-9 to TRBJ2-4; no reliable D call. The CDR3 loop spans 12 amino acids. Trimming took 5 bases from V and 5 from J, leaving 7 bases between them. CDR1 SEHNR and CDR2 FQNEAQ come from the germline V gene (reference sequence). CDR3: CASSRAENIQYF. The DNA of the CDR3 is TGTGCCAGCAGCCGCGCCGAAAACATTCAGTACTTC.

CDR3 protein: CASSPGLATYEQYF. CDR3 DNA sequence: TGTGCCAGCAGCCCGGGACTAGCGACATACGAGCAGTACTTC. V is TRBV7-9 and J is TRBJ2-7, with TRBD2 matching 10 bases. CDR1 SEHNR and CDR2 FQNEAQ come from the germline V gene (reference sequence). V dropped 5 bases and J dropped 4; count of bases not matched to a gene: 5. CDR3 size: 14 residues.

This clonotype was observed a handful of times. This chain connects TRBV27 to TRBJ1-4; no definite D call. This CDR3 region has 13 residues. Germline assignment: CDR1 MNHEY and CDR2 SMNVEV (reference sequence). The germline V and J ends were trimmed by 8 bases and 8 bases, with 15 bases remaining between them. The CDR3: CASSLGRKEKLFF. Here the CDR3 DNA reads TGTGCCAGCTCCTTGGGGAGAAAAGAAAAACTGTTTTTT.